The clone carrying this TCR beta chain was seen only once. This sample stems from a study of blood T cell repertoires in COVID-19. About the research overall: COVID-19 samples from acute and convalescent phases originated in the United States, Italy and Spain.

Using immunoSEQ multiplex PCR, the repertoire was profiled, and TCRdb retains in-frame clones only, with some absent. The table lists 250,000 to 350,000 clones, around 90% of them singletons, with around 1.1% in the top ten. CDR1 is KGHSH, CDR2 LQKENI, per germline. CDR3 length equals 16 residues. After removal of 0 bases from V and 5 bases from J, the junction contained 6 bases not matched to a gene. Sequences were obtained from PBMCs or T cells enriched from blood (not recorded which). This TCR was recovered from a woman in her thirties who had recovered from COVID-19. The rearrangement uses TRBV18 and TRBJ2-1; TRBD1 agrees at 8 bases. This chain's CDR3 is CASSPPNRGSDNEQFF. CDR3 in DNA: TGTGCCAGCTCACCACCAAACAGGGGGAGTGACAATGAGCAGTTCTTC.